Listed below are T cell receptor beta chains from one sample, sequenced in a study of high-grade serous ovarian cancer treatment subgroups. The protocol was immunoSEQ multiplex PCR, while the TCRdb copy is restricted to in-frame clones and leaves out a portion. This table holds 15,000 to 20,000 clones, roughly four fifths found once. Sequenced material: tumor tissue. These receptors all come from a human donor with high-grade serous ovarian cancer. Both conserved end residues are trimmed from each CDR3. Clone size, where shown, is once, few, many, or a class for clones that have expanded.

V	J	size	CDR3
TRBV7-9	TRBJ2-7	once	ASSIWAGQTYEQY
TRBV7-6	TRBJ2-1	.	ASSREGRTGNEQF
TRBV7-2	TRBJ1-5	few	ASSFGGQAYQPQH
TRBV18	TRBJ2-7	.	ASSQGTVPHEQY
TRBV10-3	TRBJ2-3	.	AIRWGGIDTQY
TRBV19	TRBJ2-5	.	ASSIVPSGQETQY
TRBV7-9	TRBJ1-5	.	ASSFSEYQPQH
TRBV5-4	TRBJ1-2	once	ASSLGGSGLDYGYT
TRBV7-9	TRBJ2-1	.	ASSLEGRNEQF
TRBV9	TRBJ1-6	.	ASSVGWDTNSPLH
TRBV19	TRBJ1-5	few	ASMIGGNQPQH
TRBV28	TRBJ1-1	once	ASSPMGRNTEAF
TRBV7-2	TRBJ2-1	.	ASSLGLAGAGGNEQF
TRBV19	TRBJ2-1	.	ASSIDRHKYNEQF
TRBV5-1	TRBJ2-7	.	ASSPRLAGAPGEQY
TRBV5-8	TRBJ2-3	.	ASSLRQADTQY
TRBV19	TRBJ2-7	.	ASSLLAGGTSYEQY
TRBV15	TRBJ2-7	few	ATSREIGRVAEQY
TRBV4-1	TRBJ2-1	.	ASSQVGTSEINEQF
TRBV18	TRBJ2-1	.	ASSLMTSGRVINEQF
TRBV7-2	TRBJ2-7	.	ASSYSGNEQY
TRBV2	TRBJ1-5	.	ASSEGRGDQPQH
TRBV13	TRBJ2-3	.	ASSLLAGTSTDTQY
TRBV7-3	TRBJ2-1	.	ASSPQYGGTNEQF
TRBV11-1	TRBJ2-1	.	ASSLMGAVF
TRBV27	TRBJ2-1	.	ASSLAGSYNEQF
TRBV7-2	TRBJ2-7	.	ASSWAGGSGRSLEQY